The next 17 T cell receptor beta chains were all read from a single sample in a study of T cell responses to AZD1222 COVID-19 vaccine. Some clones are missing from TCRdb's copy, which holds only in-frame ones; the method was immunoSEQ multiplex PCR. The data contain roughly 170,000 clones, almost 90% of them singletons. The sequencing used peripheral blood, collected on day 0 of AZD1222 vaccination. These receptors all come from an adult in good health.

The chain uses TRBV28 and TRBJ2-4; 8 bases line up with TRBD2. The CDR3 is 17 residues long. With 3 bases clipped from V and 2 bases from J, the junction kept 9 bases outside the gene matches. CDR1 MDHEN and CDR2 SYDVKM come from the germline V gene. This chain's CDR3 is CASSLGLSGSPKNIQYF. The CDR3 DNA sequence: TGTGCCAGCAGTTTGGGACTAAGCGGGAGTCCCAAAAACATTCAGTACTTC.

This sequence joins TRBV15 and TRBJ1-5; D unclear. The germline CDR1 and CDR2 sequences are LNHNV and YYDKDF (reference sequence). The CDR3 is 14 residues long. Trimming removed 7 bases from V and 3 bases from J, with 13 bases in between. CDR3 nucleotide sequence: TGTGCCACCAAGTCGAGGGAATTCAATCAGCCCCAGCATTTT. Translating gives CATKSREFNQPQHF.

The chain recombines TRBV10-1 with TRBJ2-7; no reliable D call. The germline V and J ends were trimmed by 2 bases and 5 bases, with 16 bases remaining between them. The CDR3 is made up of 15 amino acids. Germline V gene data show CDR1 as WNHNN and CDR2 as SYGVQD (reference sequence). CDR3 sequence reads: CASSERAGGGNEQYF. The CDR3 nucleotides are TGCGCCAGCAGTGAGCGGGCAGGCGGTGGGAACGAGCAGTACTTC.

CDR3 amino acids: CASSSTSGGVAKNIQYF. The CDR3 coding sequence is TGTGCCAGCAGCTCGACTAGCGGGGGGGTAGCCAAAAACATTCAGTACTTC. The rearrangement links TRBV7-2 to TRBJ2-4; 14 nucleotides agree with TRBD2. The CDR3 runs to 17 residues. Germline CDR1 and CDR2: SGHTA and FQGNSA. Trimming took 4 bases from V and 0 from J; bases not matched to a gene: 2.

The rearrangement links TRBV6-4 to TRBJ1-6; D is uncertain. Germline CDR1 reads MRHNA; CDR2 reads SNTAGT. The V and J ends lost 0 bases and 7 bases respectively, with 10 bases between them. This CDR3 spans 15 amino acids. CDR3 nucleotide sequence: TGTGCCAGCAGTGACTCTGGAGACTCCAATTCACCCCTCCACTTT. It specifies CASSDSGDSNSPLHF.

The chain joins TRBV18 to TRBJ1-2; D might be TRBD1 (5 bases). Germline values: CDR1 KGHSH, CDR2 LQKENI. The CDR3 sequence is 16 residues long. V gave up 3 bases and J gave up 4 bases, with 18 bases separating them. The CDR3 coding sequence is TGTGCCAGCTCACCTAGGGGCAGCTTAAAGTCCTATGGCTACACCTTC. As protein: CASSPRGSLKSYGYTF.

In its sample, this clone was seen a few times. V is TRBV6-5 and J is TRBJ2-7; tentatively, D is TRBD1 (6 bases). CDR3 size: 14 residues. Germline V gene lookup returns CDR1 MNHEY and CDR2 SVGAGI. The germline V and J ends were trimmed by 0 bases and 10 bases, with 16 bases remaining between them. CDR3 nucleotide sequence: TGTGCCAGCAGTTACTCTAGTGGACAGTCATACCAGTACTTC. Translation: CASSYSSGQSYQYF.

Here the CDR3 DNA reads TGTGCCAGCTCACCACGGCCAGGGGGGGCCTCTAGCGGGGCCTACAATGAGCAGTTCTTC. This encodes CASSPRPGGASSGAYNEQFF. The chain has TRBV18 and TRBJ2-1; 9 nucleotides match TRBD2. Looked up from germline, CDR1 is KGHSH and CDR2 is LQKENI. This CDR3 contains 20 residues. The V and J ends lost 1 base and 2 bases, in that order; junction bases with no gene match: 15.

This clone was recorded once. The genes are TRBV28 and TRBJ1-2, with 7 bases aligning to TRBD1. The V gene end was trimmed by 6 bases and the J gene end by 2 bases; junction bases not matched to a gene: 9. The CDR3 has 15 amino acids. Germline assignment: CDR1 MDHEN and CDR2 SYDVKM. The CDR3 coding sequence is TGTGCCAGCAGCGGAGGGGACAGCATCAACTATGGCTACACCTTC. Protein sequence: CASSGGDSINYGYTF.

The rearrangement uses TRBV4-1 and TRBJ2-2; 8 positions agree with TRBD2. V shed 7 bases, J shed 5 bases, and the junction held 6 bases outside the gene matches. The CDR3 extends over 14 amino acids. Per germline, CDR1 MGHRA and CDR2 YSYEKL. Here the CDR3 reads CASTRGGGTGELFF. CDR3 coding DNA: TGCGCCAGCACCCGGGGGGGCGGAACCGGGGAGCTGTTTTTT.

This clone was recorded only once. This sequence joins TRBV6-2 or TRBV6-3 and TRBJ1-6; D is perhaps TRBD1 (5 bases). The germline V gene has CDR1 MNHEY and CDR2 SVGEGT. This CDR3 has 15 residues. The V end lost 2 bases, the J end lost 8 bases, and 13 bases lay between the germline ends. As DNA, the CDR3 is TGTGCCAGCAGTTACGAAGGGGCCCAACATTCACCCCTCCACTTT. Translation: CASSYEGAQHSPLHF.

The chain recombines TRBV3-1 (or the pseudogene TRBV3-2) with TRBJ1-2; 10 positions agree with TRBD1. CDR1 and CDR2 (germline): LGHDT, YNNKEL (reference sequence). This CDR3 has 17 residues. V lost 2 bases to trimming and J lost 6 bases; unmatched junction nucleotides: 12. In DNA, the CDR3 is TGTGCCAGCAGCCAACCTAGGACAGGGGGTAAAAGAGATGGCTACACCTTC. Amino acids: CASSQPRTGGKRDGYTF.

This chain connects TRBV6-5 to TRBJ2-3, with 10 bases identical to TRBD2. Losses at the gene ends were 6 bases for V and 6 bases for J; bases not matched to a gene: 6. Germline V CDR1 and CDR2: MNHEY, SVGAGI. The CDR3 is 14 residues long. The CDR3: CASSERGGHDTQYF. CDR3 nucleotide sequence: TGTGCCAGCAGCGAGCGGGGGGGCCACGATACGCAGTATTTT.

This clone was detected only once. The chain uses TRBV12-5 and TRBJ2-1, with TRBD1 matching over 7 bases. Germline CDR1 and CDR2: LGHNT and FRNRAP. V lost 6 bases and J lost 0; bases outside the gene matches: 2. This CDR3 has 14 residues. The CDR3 nucleotides are TGTGCTAGTGGAACAGGGGTCTCCTACAATGAGCAGTTCTTC. Translating gives CASGTGVSYNEQFF.

V is TRBV9 and J is TRBJ1-6; TRBD1 matches at 8 bases. Unmatched junction bases numbered 9, after V lost 3 bases and J lost 7 bases. CDR1 is SGDLS, CDR2 YYNGEE, per germline. The CDR3 consists of 16 residues. The chain's CDR3 is CASSARSGGGNSPLHF. CDR3 sequence (DNA): TGTGCCAGCAGCGCTCGCTCAGGGGGCGGAAATTCACCCCTCCACTTT.

In its sample, this clone was seen a few times. The chain uses TRBV27 and TRBJ1-3, with D perhaps TRBD1 (5 bases). Germline V gives CDR1 MNHEY, CDR2 SMNVEV (reference sequence). V was pared by 6 bases and J by 4 bases, with 13 bases between. This CDR3 is built from 14 residues. Here the CDR3 reads CASRPQGMGNTIYF. In nucleotides, the CDR3 is TGTGCCAGCAGGCCTCAGGGTATGGGAAACACCATATATTTT.

This clone has more than one count but fewer than ten. V and J are TRBV2 and TRBJ2-2; D unresolved. Trimming left V 3 bases short and J 2 bases short, with 7 bases between. Per the germline V gene, CDR1 is SNHLY and CDR2 is FYNNEI. CDR3 length: 14 residues. This chain's CDR3 is CASSDWGNTGELFF. DNA of the CDR3: TGTGCCAGCAGTGATTGGGGAAACACCGGGGAGCTGTTTTTT.